The entry that follows covers one TCR beta chain sequence. Its antigen is undetermined. Repertoires were generated with immunoSEQ multiplex PCR, while TCRdb's copy carries only in-frame clones and drops some. The sample shows about 88,000 clones, more than 80% of them seen only once. The source of the sample is a study of OX40 agonist ivuxolimab in advanced cancers. The study's findings and limits: Clonal expansion was among the lowest in partial responders at 0.1-3.0 mg/kg, especially CD8+.

The V gene's germline CDR1 is GTSNPN and CDR2 SVGIG (reference sequence). The CDR3 is 15 amino acids. After removal of 0 bases from V and 2 bases from J, the junction contained 6 bases not matched to a gene. The origin of this receptor is an adult with an advanced solid tumor such as melanoma, head and neck, liver or kidney cancer. This specimen was CD4+ or CD8+ T cells sorted from blood, taken in a trial of the OX40 agonist ivuxolimab. V usage is TRBV30 and J usage is TRBJ1-1; TRBD1 aligns across 7 bases. CDR3 nucleotide sequence: TGTGCCTGGAGTGTAAAGGGACAGAGAAACACTGAAGCTTTCTTT. Encoded protein: CAWSVKGQRNTEAFF.